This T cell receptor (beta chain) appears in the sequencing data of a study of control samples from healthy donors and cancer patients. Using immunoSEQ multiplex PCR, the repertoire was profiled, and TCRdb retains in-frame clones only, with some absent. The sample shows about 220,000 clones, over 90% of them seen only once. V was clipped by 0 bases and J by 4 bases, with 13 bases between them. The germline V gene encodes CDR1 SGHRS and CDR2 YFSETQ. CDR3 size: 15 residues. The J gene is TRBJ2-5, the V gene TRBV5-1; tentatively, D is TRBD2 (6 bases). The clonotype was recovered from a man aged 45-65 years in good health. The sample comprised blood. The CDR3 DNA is TGCGCCAGCAGCTTGGGTGTGCAGGAGGGAGAGACCCAGTACTTC. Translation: CASSLGVQEGETQYF.